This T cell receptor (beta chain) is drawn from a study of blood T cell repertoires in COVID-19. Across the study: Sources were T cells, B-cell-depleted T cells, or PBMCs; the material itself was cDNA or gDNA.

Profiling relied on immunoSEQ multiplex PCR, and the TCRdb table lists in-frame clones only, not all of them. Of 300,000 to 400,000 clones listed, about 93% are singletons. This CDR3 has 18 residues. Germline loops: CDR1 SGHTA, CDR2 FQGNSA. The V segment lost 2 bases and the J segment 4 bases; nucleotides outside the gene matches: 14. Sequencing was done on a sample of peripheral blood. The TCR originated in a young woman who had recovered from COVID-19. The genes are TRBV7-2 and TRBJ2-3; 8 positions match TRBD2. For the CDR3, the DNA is TGTGCCAGCAGCTTACATGGCCGGGGGGCGGGAGGTTCAGATACGCAGTATTTT. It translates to CASSLHGRGAGGSDTQYF. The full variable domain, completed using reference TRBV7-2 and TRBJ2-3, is GAGVSQSPSNKVTEKGKDVELRCDPISGHTALYWYRQSLGQGLEFLIYFQGNSAPDKSGLPSDRFSAERTGGSVSTLTIQRTQQEDSAVYLCASSLHGRGAGGSDTQYFGPGTRLTVL.